These T cell receptor beta chains were read from a single sample in a study of blood T cells in healthy people across ages. TCRdb reprocessed the 5' RACE reads with MiXCR, giving one entry per CDR3 protein. The sample lists roughly 560,000 distinct CDR3 sequences; about 24% were seen once. These data also formed part of another study, on T cells of mothers and their children.

Sequenced input: blood. These receptors were collected from a boy aged 10-17 years in good health. The conserved cysteine and the conserved F or W are not part of the CDR3 here. Clone size, where shown, is once, few, many, or a class for clones that have expanded.

size,V,J,length,CDR3
few,TRBV4-1,TRBJ2-7,14,ASSNLPGPLEYEQY
-,TRBV9,TRBJ1-6,14,ASSVDAGTANSPLH
-,TRBV5-1,TRBJ1-2,13,ASTSPRGPNYGYT
-,TRBV6-6,TRBJ2-3,14,ASTDPDRFSTDTQY
-,TRBV7-2,TRBJ2-5,14,ASLDWTSGRGETQY
few,TRBV6-1,TRBJ2-2,13,ASSSDRVGPGELF
few,TRBV5-1,TRBJ2-1,17,ASSLTGVAGVSSYNEQF
-,TRBV12-3/TRBV12-4,TRBJ2-3,12,ASTPGTTRGSQY
-,TRBV27,TRBJ1-2,13,AGSWGAVVNYGYT
-,TRBV19,TRBJ1-1,13,ASSIVSGGGTEAF
few,TRBV5-6,TRBJ1-2,14,ASSKSQGATNYGYT
few,TRBV4-3,TRBJ2-4,16,ASSDRDRGLGAKNIQY
-,TRBV6-6,TRBJ2-6,13,ASRQANSGANVLT
few,TRBV7-6,TRBJ1-1,13,ASSIPGVEDTEAF
few,TRBV2,TRBJ2-6,14,ASTARGYLGANVLT
many,TRBV4-3,TRBJ2-4,18,ASSHHLATVADLAKNIQY
-,TRBV20-1,-,11,SARAHKAFEQY
-,TRBV7-9,TRBJ2-5,14,ASSLYVRSTQETQY
few,TRBV7-9,TRBJ2-5,14,ASSHHGGGTQETQY
few,TRBV20-1,TRBJ1-1,10,SARAVEAEAF
-,TRBV28,TRBJ1-5,9,ASSFGGPQH
few,TRBV4-3,TRBJ1-6,16,ASSQDVSRVGHNSPLH
-,TRBV12-3/TRBV12-4,TRBJ1-2,13,ASSLGTGVGGGYT
few,TRBV21-1,TRBJ1-5,10,ASKRSNQPQH
-,TRBV19,TRBJ2-3,11,ASSIADRGRLY
few,TRBV20-1,TRBJ2-7,11,SAGLVGSYEQY
many,TRBV7-9,TRBJ2-5,13,ASSLRLAGEETQY
few,TRBV7-9,TRBJ2-7,12,ASSLIGGAYEQY
few,TRBV25-1,TRBJ2-3,11,ASSGLATDTQY
once,TRBV14,TRBJ1-1,11,ASSQGTTEAAF
few,TRBV20-1,TRBJ2-4,15,SARELWRVVAKNIQY
-,TRBV20-1,TRBJ2-1,11,SVGGRAGDEQF
few,TRBV7-3,TRBJ1-2,14,ASSSPFGTGSSGYT